This T cell receptor (beta chain) was sequenced during a study of shared clonotypes between healthy human individuals. Overall study context: Per donor, three plates held CD4 naive cells, three held CD4 memory, two held CD8 naive and one held CD8 memory.

Generated by immunoSEQ multiplex PCR, the TCRdb table keeps only in-frame clones and is missing some. The sample has about 700,000 clones, 92% seen once. Concerning this clone itself: Its specificity is not known.

The naive CD8 fraction comprised CD45RO-negative cells positively selected for CCR7 and excluded terminally differentiated effector memory CD45RA+ cells. CDR1 and CDR2 (germline): SGHAT, FQNNGV. The CDR3 covers 16 residues. V lost 0 bases and J 1 base, leaving 11 bases between the germline ends. Findings and limits, study-wide: Despite large depth, rarefaction showed incomplete sorted-subset sequencing.

The sample comprised naive CD8+ T cells sorted from blood. The chain couples TRBV11-2 to TRBJ2-3; unclear D gene. The sequence came from a man aged 25 to 40 in good health. Written as DNA, the CDR3 is TGTGCCAGCAGCTTAGATCCGGGTTTTCGCACAGATACGCAGTATTTT. Amino acid sequence: CASSLDPGFRTDTQYF.